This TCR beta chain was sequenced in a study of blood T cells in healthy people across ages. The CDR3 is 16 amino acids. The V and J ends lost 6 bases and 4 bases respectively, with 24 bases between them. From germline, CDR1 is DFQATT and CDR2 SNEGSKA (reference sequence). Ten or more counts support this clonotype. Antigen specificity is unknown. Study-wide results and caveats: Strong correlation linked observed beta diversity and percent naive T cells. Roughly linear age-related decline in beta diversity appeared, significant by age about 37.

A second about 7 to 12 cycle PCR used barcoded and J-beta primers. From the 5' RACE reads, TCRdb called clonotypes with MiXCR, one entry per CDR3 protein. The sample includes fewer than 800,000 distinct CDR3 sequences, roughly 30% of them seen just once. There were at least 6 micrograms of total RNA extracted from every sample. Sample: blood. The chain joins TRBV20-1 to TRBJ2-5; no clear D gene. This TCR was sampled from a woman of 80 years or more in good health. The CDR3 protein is CSARVPGVAFGETQYF. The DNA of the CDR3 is TGCAGTGCCCGAGTCCCCGGCGTCGCCTTTGGAGAGACCCAGTACTTC.